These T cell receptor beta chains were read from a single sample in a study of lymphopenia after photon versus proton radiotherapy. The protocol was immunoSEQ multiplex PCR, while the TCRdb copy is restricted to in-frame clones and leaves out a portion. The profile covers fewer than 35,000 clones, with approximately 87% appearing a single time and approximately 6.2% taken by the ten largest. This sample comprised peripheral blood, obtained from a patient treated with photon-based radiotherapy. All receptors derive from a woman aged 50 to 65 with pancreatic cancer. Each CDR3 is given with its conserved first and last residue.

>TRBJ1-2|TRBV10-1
CASTQDRAYGYTF
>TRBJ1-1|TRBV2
CASRSGGNTEAFF
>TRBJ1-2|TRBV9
CASSRGNVNSDGYTF
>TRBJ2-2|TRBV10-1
CASSENNPGELFF
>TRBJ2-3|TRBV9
CASSPEGGIAGAGDTQYF
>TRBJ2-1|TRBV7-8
CASSLAEEYEQFF
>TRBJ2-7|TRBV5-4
CASSLSRERPEQYF
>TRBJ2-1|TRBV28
CASSLVQGSYNEQFF
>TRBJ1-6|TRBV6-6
CASAKARPHF
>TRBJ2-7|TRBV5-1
CASSLGSGSIEQYF
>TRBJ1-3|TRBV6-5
CASRDRDAVGNTIYF
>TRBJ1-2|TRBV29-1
CSVRPQGNNYGYTF
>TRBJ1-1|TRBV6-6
CASRQVGDTEAFF
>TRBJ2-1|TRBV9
CASSPRLAGGPSSYNEQFF
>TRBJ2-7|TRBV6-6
CASSLTGRGPHEQYF
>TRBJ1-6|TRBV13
CASSFYGTAGGNSPLHF
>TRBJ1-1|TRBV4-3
CASSPTEPPGTEAFF
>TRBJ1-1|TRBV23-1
CASSQKGGNTEAFF
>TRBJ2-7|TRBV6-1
CASSHSGRAEYEQYF
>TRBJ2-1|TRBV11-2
CASSLGLAGIDEQFF
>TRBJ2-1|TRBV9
CASSVLGTSGSNEQFF
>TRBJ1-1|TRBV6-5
CASTRRGQGAKDAFF
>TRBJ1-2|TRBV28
CASSSPRVYYGYTF
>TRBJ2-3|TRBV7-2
CASSYDTDTQYF
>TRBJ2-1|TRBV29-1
CSVLSLAGSSYNEQFF
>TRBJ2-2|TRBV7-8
CASSSTGNTGELFF
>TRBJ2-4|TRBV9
CASSGRTGDKNIQYF
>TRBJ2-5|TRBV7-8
CASSLSRGQETQYF
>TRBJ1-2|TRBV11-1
CASSFGGPPLGYGYTF
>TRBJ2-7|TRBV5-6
CASSSDRGQYEQYF
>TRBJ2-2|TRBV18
CASSQGQTGELFF
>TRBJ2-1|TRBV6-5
CASRGAGYNEQFF
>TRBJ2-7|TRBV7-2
CASSSNRGYLYEQYF
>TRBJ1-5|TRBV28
CASSLLGAGSNQPQHF
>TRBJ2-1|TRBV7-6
CASSLDPGREQFF